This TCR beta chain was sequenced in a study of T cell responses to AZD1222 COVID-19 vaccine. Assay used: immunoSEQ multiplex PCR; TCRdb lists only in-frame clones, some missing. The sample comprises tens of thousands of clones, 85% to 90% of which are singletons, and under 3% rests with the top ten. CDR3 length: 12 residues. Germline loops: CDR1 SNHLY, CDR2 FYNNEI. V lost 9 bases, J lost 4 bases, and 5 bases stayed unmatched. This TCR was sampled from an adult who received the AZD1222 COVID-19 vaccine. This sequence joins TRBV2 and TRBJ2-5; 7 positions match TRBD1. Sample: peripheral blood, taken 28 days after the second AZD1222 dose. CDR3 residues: CARGDSRETQYF. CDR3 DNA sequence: TGTGCCAGAGGGGACAGTCGAGAGACCCAGTACTTC.